This entry describes one T cell receptor (beta chain). This sample is drawn from a study of blood T cells in healthy people across ages. It was with a sample-barcoded 5' primer and a J-beta primer mix that a second PCR of about 7 to 12 cycles was run. MiXCR, applied by TCRdb to the 5' RACE reads, yields one record per CDR3 protein. Of some 780,000 distinct CDR3 sequences detected, roughly 50% appear once; the ten largest clones hold 20% to 30%. The sequencing input was blood. The TCR sequence derives from a man aged 35 to 55 in good health.

The CDR3 protein is CASSGQKYSNQPQHF. The DNA of the CDR3 is TGTGCCAGCAGCGGACAGAAATATAGCAATCAGCCCCAGCATTTT. This chain joins TRBV25-1 and TRBJ1-5; D is possibly TRBD1 (6 bases). This CDR3 comprises 15 residues. The germline V and J ends were trimmed by 6 bases and 0 bases, with 12 bases remaining between them. Germline V gene sequence: CDR1 MGHDK, CDR2 SYGVNS.